This T cell receptor (beta chain) was sequenced during a study of shared clonotypes between healthy human individuals. On this clone: In the same sample, other DNA sequences code for this CDR3.

This CDR3 is built from 14 residues. The V end was cut by 0 bases, the J end by 5 bases, with 8 bases between. The germline CDR1 and CDR2 sequences are SGDLS and YYNGEE. The assay was immunoSEQ multiplex PCR, and TCRdb's table has in-frame clones only and misses some. The sample carries roughly 2.6 million clones, more than 90% recorded once. This chain uses TRBV9 with TRBJ2-2; the D call may be TRBD1 or TRBD2 (6 bases each). Material: naive CD4+ T cells sorted from blood. Documented subset: CD45RA+ positively selected. This sequence was found in a man between 18 and 29 years old in good health. CDR3 in amino acids: CASSVEGGTGELFF. For the CDR3, the DNA is TGTGCCAGCAGCGTAGAGGGGGGAACCGGGGAGCTGTTTTTT. The variable domain in full, completed from reference TRBV9 and TRBJ2-2, reads DSGVTQTPKHLITATGQRVTLRCSPRSGDLSVYWYQQSLDQGLQFLIQYYNGEERAKGNILERFSAQQFPDLHSELNLSSLELGDSALYFCASSVEGGTGELFFGEGSRLTVL.